This T cell receptor beta chain is drawn from a study of T-cell memory formation after mild COVID-19. Trimming stripped 3 bases from V and 6 bases from J, with 14 bases between. This CDR3 has 14 residues. MiXCR, run by TCRdb on the 5' RACE reads, gives a single entry per CDR3 protein. The table shows tens of thousands of distinct CDR3 sequences, with roughly 6.6% occurring only once. This TCR was sampled from an adult who had mild COVID-19 (a few samples of this study predate the infection). Cell type and time point are not known. V and J are TRBV12-3 or TRBV12-4 and TRBJ1-1; a possible D gene is TRBD1 (6 bases). Sample: PBMCs or a T cell subset sorted from them (not recorded which). The CDR3 spells CASSFRQGNPEAFF. Written as DNA, the CDR3 is TGTGCCAGCAGTTTTCGGCAGGGGAATCCTGAAGCTTTCTTT.